This T cell receptor beta chain was profiled in a study of cytomegalovirus exposure and HLA in healthy donors. The CDR3 has 13 amino acids. With V trimmed by 4 bases and J by 1 base, 0 bases remained unmatched. Germline V gene sequence: CDR1 KGHSY, CDR2 FQNENV. Assay: immunoSEQ multiplex PCR; the TCRdb copy retains only in-frame clones and omits some. The sample records about 220,000 clones, 87% being singletons. For this clone: Its antigen is not identified.

Notes on the study in general: In vitro experiments confirmed that a few CMV-associated chains were specific for CMV antigens. Subsequent analysis revealed that first-cohort TCR clusters tended to co-occur in the 120 or so validation repertoires. Rarity characterized most TCR sequences, yet some public TCRs appeared in many donors. Cytomegalovirus association was listed for 164 TCR beta chains.

Sequenced material: PBMCs. The sequence came from a young man in good health and CMV-seronegative. The rearrangement links TRBV16 to TRBJ1-1; TRBD1 agrees at 7 bases. CDR3 DNA: TGTGCCAGCAGCCGACAGGGGAACACTGAAGCTTTCTTT. This encodes CASSRQGNTEAFF.